These T cell receptor beta chains were read from a single sample in a study of technical replicates of blood from a few donors. Sequenced by immunoSEQ multiplex PCR; TCRdb stores in-frame clones only, minus some. The data hold 68,000 or so clones, with less than 98% observed a single time. Material: T cells isolated from PBMCs. These receptors were taken from a human donor in good health. CDR3s include the opening cysteine and the closing phenylalanine or tryptophan. D genes are given only for firm matches. Where a row states a size, it is once, few, many or the class of an expanded clone; other rows omit it.

-	TRBV6-5	14	TRBJ1-1	-	TGTGCCAGCAGTTATTACAGTCAGGCCACTGAAGCTTTCTTT	CASSYYSQATEAFF
-	TRBV30	14	TRBJ1-5	-	TGTGCCTGGGGCCCGGCAGGGTTAGGTCAGCCCCAGCATTTT	CAWGPAGLGQPQHF
TRBD2	TRBV4-2	18	TRBJ2-2	once	TGTGCCAGCAGCCAAGATCTGGGACTAGCGGGAGGGCTAAGGGAGCTGTTTTTT	CASSQDLGLAGGLRELFF
-	TRBV6-5	14	TRBJ1-4	-	TGTGCCAGCACCACAGGGACAACAGATGAAAAACTGTTTTTT	CASTTGTTDEKLFF
-	TRBV29-1	14	TRBJ1-1	-	TGCAGCGTTGCCTGGAGGGGACTGAACACTGAAGCTTTCTTT	CSVAWRGLNTEAFF
TRBD1	TRBV9	13	TRBJ2-5	-	TGTGCCAGCAGAGGACAGGGGGTGGAGACCCAGTACTTC	CASRGQGVETQYF
TRBD2	TRBV4-3	15	TRBJ2-5	once	TGCGCCAGCAGCCGCGTTACTAGCGTCCAAGAGACCCAGTACTTC	CASSRVTSVQETQYF
-	TRBV7-9	12	TRBJ2-1	-	TGTGCCAGCAGCTCCCCTTACAATGAGCAGTTCTTC	CASSSPYNEQFF
-	TRBV28	16	TRBJ2-6	-	TGTGCCAGCCAAGCGGCAATTTTTTCTGGGGCCAACGTCCTGACTTTC	CASQAAIFSGANVLTF
-	TRBV19	13	TRBJ1-1	-	TGTGCCAGTAGTAATGTAGAACTTACTGAAGCTTTCTTT	CASSNVELTEAFF
TRBD2	TRBV11-2	19	TRBJ2-2	-	TGTGCCAGCAGCTTAGATATCTCCCTAGCGGGAATAAACACCGGGGAGCTGTTTTTT	CASSLDISLAGINTGELFF
TRBD1	TRBV27	16	TRBJ2-7	once	TGTGCCAGCAGTGGACAGGACAGGGTAGGGTCCTACGAGCAGTACTTC	CASSGQDRVGSYEQYF
-	TRBV14	11	TRBJ1-2	-	TGTGCCAGCAGCCCGGGGGAAGGCTACACCTTC	CASSPGEGYTF
-	TRBV9	17	TRBJ1-2	-	TGTGCCAGCAGCGTAGGTCGAGAATCTAACAGGGTAGGGGGCTACACCTTC	CASSVGRESNRVGGYTF
TRBD1	TRBV28	15	TRBJ1-2	-	TGTGCCAGCAGTTTATCAGGGACAGGGGCAACGGGCTACACCTTC	CASSLSGTGATGYTF
-	TRBV11-3	13	TRBJ2-7	-	TGTGCCAGCAGCTTAGATTTCTCGGGAGAGCAGTACTTC	CASSLDFSGEQYF
-	TRBV5-1	17	TRBJ1-5	-	TGCGCCAGCAGCTTGGGGACACACGCGGATAGCAATCAGCCCCAGCATTTT	CASSLGTHADSNQPQHF
-	TRBV4-2	15	TRBJ1-1	-	TGTGCCAGCAGCCAAGTGATGGGGGGGAACACTGAAGCTTTCTTT	CASSQVMGGNTEAFF
-	TRBV5-1	12	TRBJ1-1	-	TGCGCCAGCAGCTTTGCCGGGGCTGAAGCTTTCTTT	CASSFAGAEAFF
TRBD2	TRBV5-1	16	TRBJ2-2	-	TGCGCCAGCAGCACAGAACGGGGGGGAGTCACCGGGGAGCTGTTTTTT	CASSTERGGVTGELFF
-	TRBV5-4	14	TRBJ2-7	-	TGTGCCAGCAGCTTGCTGATAGCGTCCTACGAGCAGTACTTC	CASSLLIASYEQYF
-	TRBV6-5	13	TRBJ2-5	-	TGTGCCAGCAGTTACAATAAGGGGGAGACCCAGTACTTC	CASSYNKGETQYF
-	TRBV28	12	TRBJ1-3	-	TGTGCCAGCAGTTTCGGGTCGGACACCATATATTTT	CASSFGSDTIYF
TRBD2	TRBV10-3	15	TRBJ2-2	-	TGTGCCACCCCGAGGACTAGCGGGAGGAACGGGGAGCTGTTTTTT	CATPRTSGRNGELFF
-	TRBV7-9	14	TRBJ1-4	-	TGTGCCAGCAGCTATGGGGGGTTTAGTGAAAAACTGTTTTTT	CASSYGGFSEKLFF
TRBD1	TRBV7-2	17	TRBJ1-1	-	TGTGCCAGCAGCTTACCGACAGGGGGCCACCTGAACACTGAAGCTTTCTTT	CASSLPTGGHLNTEAFF
TRBD1	TRBV7-9	15	TRBJ2-7	-	TGTGCCAGCAGCCAAGCCGGGACAGGGTACTACGAGCAGTACTTC	CASSQAGTGYYEQYF
-	TRBV2	12	TRBJ2-7	-	TGTGCCAGCAGGGCCTCTTTGTACGAGCAGTACTTC	CASRASLYEQYF
TRBD2	TRBV11-3	14	TRBJ2-1	-	TGTGCCAGCAGCGAACGGCGGGAGGTCAATGAGCAGTTCTTC	CASSERREVNEQFF
-	TRBV6-5	14	TRBJ2-7	-	TGTGCCAGCAGCGGAGGACTGGTCACCTACGAGCAGTACTTC	CASSGGLVTYEQYF
TRBD1	TRBV4-1	17	TRBJ2-3	-	TGCGCCAGCAGCCAAGATGTCGGACAGGGGTCGGGGAATACGCAGTATTTT	CASSQDVGQGSGNTQYF
-	TRBV19	16	TRBJ1-5	-	TGTGCCAGTAGTACCCCAGCTTCGGGGGGGTATCAGCCCCAGCATTTT	CASSTPASGGYQPQHF
-	TRBV2	12	TRBJ2-7	once	TGTGCCAGCATCGGGGAGTACTACGAGCAGTACTTC	CASIGEYYEQYF
TRBD1	TRBV29-1	15	TRBJ2-7	-	TGCAGCGTGAACCGAAGAGGAGGACAGGGGAACGAGCAGTACTTC	CSVNRRGGQGNEQYF
TRBD1	TRBV11-2	16	TRBJ2-7	-	TGTGCCAGCAGCTTAGGACCCGGGACAGGGGCTAGGGAGCAGTACTTC	CASSLGPGTGAREQYF
TRBD2	TRBV7-2	15	TRBJ2-1	-	TGTGCCAGCAGCATAGGACTAGCGATGGCCAATGAGCAGTTCTTC	CASSIGLAMANEQFF
-	TRBV30	12	TRBJ2-5	-	TGTGCCTGGATTTCGGTTGGCGGGACCCAGTACTTC	CAWISVGGTQYF
TRBD2	TRBV7-3	14	TRBJ2-7	once	TGTGCCAGCAGCTCAGGGACTAGACCCTACGAGCAGTACTTC	CASSSGTRPYEQYF
TRBD1	TRBV5-6	16	TRBJ1-1	-	TGTGCCAGCAGCTTGGTCGTAGGGGGCGGAAACACTGAAGCTTTCTTT	CASSLVVGGGNTEAFF
TRBD2	TRBV25-1	17	TRBJ2-3	-	TGTGCCAGCAGTCCAGGGGCCGGGACTAGCGGGAGGAATACGCAGTATTTT	CASSPGAGTSGRNTQYF
-	TRBV29-1	14	TRBJ2-7	-	TGCAGCGTTGGGGCATTTTCAACTTCCTACGAGCAGTACTTC	CSVGAFSTSYEQYF
-	TRBV28	14	TRBJ1-2	-	TGTGCCAGCAGTTTCTCGGTAGCTAACTATGGCTACACCTTC	CASSFSVANYGYTF
-	TRBV27	13	TRBJ2-4	-	TGTGCCAGCAGTTCATCCGGGGGAAACATTCAGTACTTC	CASSSSGGNIQYF
-	TRBV27	14	TRBJ1-5	once	TGTGCCAGCAGTCTCAGAGACTCTAATCAGCCCCAGCATTTT	CASSLRDSNQPQHF
TRBD1	TRBV6-5	14	TRBJ1-1	-	TGTGCCAGCAGTTCTTACCCTATGACAGGGGGCGCTTTCTTT	CASSSYPMTGGAFF
-	TRBV18	14	TRBJ1-2	-	TGTGCCAGCTCACTGCAAAGGGAGAACTATGGCTACACCTTC	CASSLQRENYGYTF
TRBD1	TRBV19	13	TRBJ1-5	-	TGTGCCAGTAGTGGACAGGCTGGGCAGCCCCAGCATTTT	CASSGQAGQPQHF
-	TRBV6-1	11	TRBJ2-3	-	TGTGCCAGCACTTTCACAGATACGCAGTATTTT	CASTFTDTQYF
TRBD2	TRBV11-3	13	TRBJ2-5	-	TGTGCCAGCAGGCCAACTAGCGAGGAGACCCAGTACTTC	CASRPTSEETQYF
TRBD2	TRBV25-1	15	TRBJ2-1	once	TGTGCCAGCAGCTCCGGGACTAGCGGATACAATGAGCAGTTCTTC	CASSSGTSGYNEQFF
TRBD1	TRBV10-3	16	TRBJ2-3	-	TGTGCCACAACAGGAGGGACAGGGGGTTACACAGATACGCAGTATTTT	CATTGGTGGYTDTQYF
TRBD2	TRBV10-3	17	TRBJ2-5	-	TGTGCCATCAGTGAGTCGGTCACTAGCGGGATAGATGAGACCCAGTACTTC	CAISESVTSGIDETQYF
-	TRBV19	12	TRBJ2-7	-	TGTGCCAGTAGTATTGGTGGCCAGGAGCAGTACTTC	CASSIGGQEQYF
-	TRBV5-4	12	TRBJ1-1	once	TGTGCCAGCAGCTTGTACCGGGAGATGGCTTTCTTT	CASSLYREMAFF
TRBD2	TRBV6-1	18	TRBJ2-1	-	TGTGCCAGCAGTGGCCCGGGACTAGCGGTTAGACGGGGGAATGAGCAGTTCTTC	CASSGPGLAVRRGNEQFF
TRBD2	TRBV6-1	16	TRBJ2-3	-	TGTGCCAGCAGCGAAACCCTAGCGGGAGCTCCAGATACGCAGTATTTT	CASSETLAGAPDTQYF